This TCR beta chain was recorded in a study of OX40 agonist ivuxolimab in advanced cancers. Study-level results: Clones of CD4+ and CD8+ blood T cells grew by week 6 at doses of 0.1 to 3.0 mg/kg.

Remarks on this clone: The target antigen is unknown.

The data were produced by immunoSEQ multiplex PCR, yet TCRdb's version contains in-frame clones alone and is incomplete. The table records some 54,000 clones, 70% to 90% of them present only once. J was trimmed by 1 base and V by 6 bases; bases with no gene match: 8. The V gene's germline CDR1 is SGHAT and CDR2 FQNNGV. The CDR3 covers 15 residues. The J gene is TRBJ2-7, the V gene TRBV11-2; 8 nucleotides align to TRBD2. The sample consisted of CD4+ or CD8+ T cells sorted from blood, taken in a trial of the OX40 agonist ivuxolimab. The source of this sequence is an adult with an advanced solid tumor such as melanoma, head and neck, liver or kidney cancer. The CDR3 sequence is CASRSGTSISYEQYF. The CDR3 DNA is TGTGCCAGCAGATCCGGGACTAGTATATCCTACGAGCAGTACTTC.